These 8 T cell receptor beta chains were all obtained from the same sample, sequenced in a study of cytomegalovirus exposure and HLA in healthy donors. A multiplex PCR was run with 60 Vbeta primers and 13 Jbeta primers. Only in-frame clones appear in the TCRdb table, and some are missing; sequencing was by immunoSEQ multiplex PCR. The table includes about 180,000 clones, about 80% detected once. The sample comprised PBMCs. These receptors all come from a woman in her thirties or forties in good health and CMV-seronegative.

The rearrangement links TRBV28 to TRBJ1-2; 8 bases agree with TRBD1. This CDR3 has 16 amino acids. V lost 5 bases, J lost 2 bases, and 10 bases stayed unmatched. Germline V gene sequence: CDR1 MDHEN, CDR2 SYDVKM. This CDR3 is CASSGTGASINYGYTF. CDR3 sequence (DNA): TGTGCCAGCAGTGGGACAGGAGCCTCTATAAACTATGGCTACACCTTC.

The J gene is TRBJ2-3, the V gene TRBV7-2, with D unresolved. CDR3 length equals 15 residues. V dropped 6 bases and J dropped 0 bases, with 13 bases sitting between them. The germline V gene has CDR1 SGHTA and CDR2 FQGNSA. Written as DNA, the CDR3 is TGTGCCAGCAGGATTGTAGTACTTAGCACAGATACGCAGTATTTT. The encoded protein is CASRIVVLSTDTQYF.

With respect to this clone: At one end the junction does not follow the germline gene, possibly because of a read error. The rearrangement joins TRBV7-9 to TRBJ1-2; D gene unclear. The CDR3 loop spans 13 amino acids. The germline V gene encodes CDR1 SEHNR and CDR2 FQNEAQ (reference sequence). The CDR3, as DNA: TGTTCCAGCAGCCTTGCTCAGGTCTGGGGCTACACCTTC. Protein: CSSSLAQVWGYTF. Full variable domain (missing parts from reference TRBV7-9 and TRBJ1-2): DTGVSQNPRHKITKRGQNVTFRCDPISEHNRLYWYRQTLGQGPEFLTYFQNEAQLEKSRLLSDRFSAERPKGSFSTLEIQRTEQGDSAMYLCSSSLAQVWGYTFGSGTRLTVV.

The chain recombines TRBV7-3 with TRBJ2-2; weak D call: TRBD2 (5 bases). V lost 5 bases and J 1 base, leaving 8 bases between the germline ends. Germline V lookup: CDR1 SGHTA, CDR2 FQGTGA. CDR3 length: 14 amino acids. CDR3 bases: TGTGCCAGCAGCAATGCGGGGAACACCGGGGAGCTGTTTTTT. Protein: CASSNAGNTGELFF.

The rearrangement uses TRBV6-5 and TRBJ2-3; D is unresolved. V was pared by 1 base and J by 2 bases, with 13 bases between. Per germline, CDR1 MNHEY and CDR2 SVGAGI. The length of the CDR3 is 16 residues. CDR3 sequence: CASSYFNTEDTDTQYF. The CDR3 coding sequence is TGTGCCAGCAGTTACTTTAATACTGAGGACACAGATACGCAGTATTTT.

This clone has a single count. The rearrangement joins TRBV27 to TRBJ2-4; TRBD1 matches 10 bases. J lost 5 bases, V lost 5 bases, and 6 bases had no gene match. In germline, CDR1 is MNHEY, CDR2 SMNVEV (reference sequence). This CDR3 has 15 residues. The CDR3 region has the DNA TGTGCCAGCAGTCTGGGGACAGGGGTCCAAAACATTCAGTACTTC. Its protein product is CASSLGTGVQNIQYF.

This rearrangement joins TRBV27 to TRBJ1-2, with 7 bases fitting TRBD1. The CDR3 contains 15 residues. Trimming took 2 bases from V and 3 from J; bases not matched to a gene: 6. Looked up from germline, CDR1 is MNHEY and CDR2 is SMNVEV (reference sequence). CDR3 region: CASSLHLGTDYGYTF. CDR3 sequence (DNA): TGTGCCAGCAGTTTACACCTGGGGACAGACTATGGCTACACCTTC.

This chain joins TRBV15 and TRBJ2-6, with 9 bases fitting TRBD1. Germline V CDR1 and CDR2: LNHNV, YYDKDF (reference sequence). This CDR3 comprises 17 residues. Unmatched junction bases numbered 5, after V lost 5 bases and J lost 0 bases. The CDR3, as DNA: TGTGCCACCAGCCGGACAGGGGCTCTCTCTGGGGCCAACGTCCTGACTTTC. Protein: CATSRTGALSGANVLTF.